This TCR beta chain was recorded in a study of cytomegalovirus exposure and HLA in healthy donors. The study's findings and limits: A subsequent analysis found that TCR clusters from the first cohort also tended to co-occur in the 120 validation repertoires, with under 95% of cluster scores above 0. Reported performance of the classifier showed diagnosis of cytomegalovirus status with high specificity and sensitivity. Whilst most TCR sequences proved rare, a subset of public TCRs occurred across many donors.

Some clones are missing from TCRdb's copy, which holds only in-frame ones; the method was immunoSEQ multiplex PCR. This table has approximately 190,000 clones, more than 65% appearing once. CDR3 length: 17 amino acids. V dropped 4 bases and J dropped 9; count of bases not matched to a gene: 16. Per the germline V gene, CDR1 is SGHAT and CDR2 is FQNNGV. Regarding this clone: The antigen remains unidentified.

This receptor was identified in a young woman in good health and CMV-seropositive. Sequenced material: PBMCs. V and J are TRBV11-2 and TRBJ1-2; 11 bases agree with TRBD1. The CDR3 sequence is CASSSNRRDRGDLSYTF. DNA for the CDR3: TGTGCCAGCAGCTCCAACCGCCGGGACAGGGGGGACCTGAGCTACACCTTC. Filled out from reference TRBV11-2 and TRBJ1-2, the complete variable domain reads EAGVAQSPRYKIIEKRQSVAFWCNPISGHATLYWYQQILGQGPKLLIQFQNNGVVDDSQLPKDRFSAERLKGVDSTLKIQPAKLEDSAVYLCASSSNRRDRGDLSYTFGSGTRLTVV.